The 5 T cell receptor beta chains presented below share a single source sample, sequenced in a study of OX40 agonist ivuxolimab in advanced cancers. Measured with immunoSEQ multiplex PCR; TCRdb has only the in-frame clones, and not every one. Here the sample spans 70,000 to 85,000 clones, about 86% being singletons. The sequences come from CD4+ or CD8+ T cells sorted from blood, collected in a trial of the OX40 agonist ivuxolimab. Every receptor here comes from an adult with an advanced solid tumor such as melanoma, head and neck, liver or kidney cancer.

The CDR3 sequence: CASSFNRGDGYTF. Here the CDR3 DNA reads TGTGCCAGCAGTTTTAACAGGGGTGACGGCTACACCTTC. The gene calls are TRBV27 and TRBJ1-2, with 7 nucleotides matching TRBD1. Germline V gives CDR1 MNHEY, CDR2 SMNVEV (reference sequence). CDR3 size: 13 residues. With 3 bases clipped from V and 8 bases from J, the junction kept 6 bases outside the gene matches.

The chain links TRBV2 to TRBJ2-2; 7 bases fit TRBD1. V lost 8 bases and J lost 2; bases outside the gene matches: 2. The CDR3 is 13 residues long. Germline V gene data show CDR1 as SNHLY and CDR2 as FYNNEI. The CDR3 coding sequence is TGTGCCAGCTGGACAGGAAACACCGGGGAGCTGTTTTTT. Translated: CASWTGNTGELFF.

This clone was seen a handful of times. The J gene is TRBJ1-3, the V gene TRBV9; 8 nucleotides match TRBD1. This CDR3 contains 14 residues. Germline V gene sequence: CDR1 SGDLS, CDR2 YYNGEE. Trimming took 4 bases from V and 4 from J; bases not matched to a gene: 4. CDR3 loop: CASSTSGGGNTIYF. CDR3 nucleotides: TGTGCCAGCAGCACATCAGGGGGCGGAAACACCATATATTTT.

The V call is TRBV6-5, the J call TRBJ1-2; 11 bases match TRBD1. Trimming removed 4 bases from V and 5 bases from J; junction bases left unmatched: 6. Germline V gene data show CDR1 as MNHEY and CDR2 as SVGAGI. CDR3 length: 15 amino acids. CDR3 DNA sequence: TGTGCCAGCAGTTTTAGGACAGGGGGCGGGTATGGCTACACCTTC. Translated, it gives CASSFRTGGGYGYTF.

This chain links TRBV18 with TRBJ2-3, with a weak D call TRBD1 (5 bases). Germline V CDR1 and CDR2: KGHSH, LQKENI. With 2 bases removed from V and 4 bases from J, the gap between germline ends came to 7 bases. The length of the CDR3 is 13 residues. The CDR3 nucleotides read TGTGCCAGCTCACCAGACAGCTCAGATACGCAGTATTTT. Protein product: CASSPDSSDTQYF.